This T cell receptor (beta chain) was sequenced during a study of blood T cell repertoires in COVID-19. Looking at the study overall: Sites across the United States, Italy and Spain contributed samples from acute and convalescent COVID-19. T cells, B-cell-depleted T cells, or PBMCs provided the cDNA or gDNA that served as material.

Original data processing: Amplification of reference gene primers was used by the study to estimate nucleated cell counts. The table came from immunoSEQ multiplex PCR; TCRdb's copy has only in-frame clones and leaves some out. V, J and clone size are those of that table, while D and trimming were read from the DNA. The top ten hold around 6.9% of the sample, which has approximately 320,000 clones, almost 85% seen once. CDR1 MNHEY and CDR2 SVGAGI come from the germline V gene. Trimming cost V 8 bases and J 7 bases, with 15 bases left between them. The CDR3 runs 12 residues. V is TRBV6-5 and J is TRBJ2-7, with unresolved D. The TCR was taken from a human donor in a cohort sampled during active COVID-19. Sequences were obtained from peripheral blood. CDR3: CASGSGSSEQYF. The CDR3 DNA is TGTGCCAGCGGTTCAGGATCGAGTGAGCAGTACTTC.